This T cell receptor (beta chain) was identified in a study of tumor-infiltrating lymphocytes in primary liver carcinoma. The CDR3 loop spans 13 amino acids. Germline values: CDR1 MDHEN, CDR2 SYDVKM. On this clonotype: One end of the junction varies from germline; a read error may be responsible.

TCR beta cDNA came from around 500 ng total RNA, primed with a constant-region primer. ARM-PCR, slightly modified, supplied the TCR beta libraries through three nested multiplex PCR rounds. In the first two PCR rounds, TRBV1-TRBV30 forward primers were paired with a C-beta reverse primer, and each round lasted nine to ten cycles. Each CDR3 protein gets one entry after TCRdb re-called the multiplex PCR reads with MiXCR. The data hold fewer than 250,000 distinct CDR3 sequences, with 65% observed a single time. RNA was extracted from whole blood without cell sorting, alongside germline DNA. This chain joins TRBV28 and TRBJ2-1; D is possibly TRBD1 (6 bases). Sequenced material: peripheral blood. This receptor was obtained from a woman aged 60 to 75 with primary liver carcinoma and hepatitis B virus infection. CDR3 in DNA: TGTACCAGCAGTTTTTGGGGGCAGGGTGAGCAGTTCTTC. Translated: CTSSFWGQGEQFF.